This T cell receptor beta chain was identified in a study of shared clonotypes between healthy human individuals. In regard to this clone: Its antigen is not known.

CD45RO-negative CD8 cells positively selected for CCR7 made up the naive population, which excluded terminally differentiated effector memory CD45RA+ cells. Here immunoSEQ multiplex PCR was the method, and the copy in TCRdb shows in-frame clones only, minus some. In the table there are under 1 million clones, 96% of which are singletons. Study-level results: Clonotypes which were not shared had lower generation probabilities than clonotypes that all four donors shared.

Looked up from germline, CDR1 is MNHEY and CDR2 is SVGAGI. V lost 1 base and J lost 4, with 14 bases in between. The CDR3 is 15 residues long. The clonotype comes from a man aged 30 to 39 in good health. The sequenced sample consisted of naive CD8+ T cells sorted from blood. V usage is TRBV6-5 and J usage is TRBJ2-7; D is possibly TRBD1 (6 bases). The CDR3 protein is CASSYLQGTGYEQYF. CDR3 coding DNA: TGTGCCAGCAGTTACTTACAGGGTACCGGTTACGAGCAGTACTTC.